This T cell receptor (beta chain) stems from a study of T-cell reconstitution after alpha-beta-depleted transplantation in children (TCRdb year 2016). Some background on the complete study: Using TCR repertoire profiling, the study followed T-cell immune reconstitution in a quantitative way in children after TCRalphabeta/CD19-depleted allogeneic hematopoietic cell transplantation. Overall results and qualifications from the work: Hyperexpanded clone frequencies declined over subsequent months; after one year, T-cell counts and TCRbeta diversity were mostly attributed to newly produced T cells. In some patients, high TCRbeta diversity at day 60 was attributed to recipient T cells and intrathymic progenitors that had survived conditioning. The apparently early recovery of alphabetaT-cell counts about two months after transplant reportedly depended on only several hundred rapidly expanded clones that came from non-depleted graft cells.

CDR1 and CDR2, per the germline V gene, are SGDLS and YYNGEE. Counted from cysteine to phenylalanine, this CDR3 has 15 amino acids. Kept here is only the CDR3 DNA, which spans 45 bases and is read in frame from base 1. Trimming accounts for 4 bases at V and 3 bases at J, while the number of junction bases matched to no gene is 7. In its sample, this clonotype was seen many times. The antigen it binds to is not known. No clone much larger than this one lies a single base away; base qualities are absent. What the treatment or condition label conveys for this sample: allogeneic hematopoietic cell transplantation with graft depleted of TCRalphabeta T cells and CD19 B cells. Transplant recipients were children who received TCRalphabeta/CD19-depleted allogeneic hematopoietic cell grafts. To prepare the library, PCR was applied. Sequencing was carried out with an Illumina HiSeq 2500. Molecular barcoding was employed in the preparation of TCR libraries, with unique molecular identifiers being used to normalize TCRbeta repertoire quantification. In TCRdb, the public reads were trimmed at Q25 with fastp and aligned with MiXCR, with productive beta chains retained. Each record represents a unique CDR3 protein, reported with the most common genes and DNA among its rows. This sample is represented by nearly 250,000 distinct CDR3 sequences; under 9.5% of them were singletons. Just under 6.5% of the sample is in the top ten clones.

This specimen consisted of PBMCs, mostly from graft donor cells, obtained 180 days after TCRalphabeta/CD19-depleted stem cell transplant. The chain is encoded by TRBV9 joined to TRBJ2-3; the junction holds 8 bases that match TRBD1. This sequence was found in a male patient younger than 18 who had a stem cell transplant for acute lymphoblastic leukemia, so the T cells may come from the graft donor. The DNA reads TGTGCCAGCAGCCACGGGACAGGTCCTACAGATACGCAGTATTTT. This translates into CASSHGTGPTDTQYF. The reference TRBV9 and TRBJ2-3 proteins fill in what lies around the CDR3, so the full variable domain reads DSGVTQTPKHLITATGQRVTLRCSPRSGDLSVYWYQQSLDQGLQFLIQYYNGEERAKGNILERFSAQQFPDLHSELNLSSLELGDSALYFCASSHGTGPTDTQYFGPGTRLTVL.